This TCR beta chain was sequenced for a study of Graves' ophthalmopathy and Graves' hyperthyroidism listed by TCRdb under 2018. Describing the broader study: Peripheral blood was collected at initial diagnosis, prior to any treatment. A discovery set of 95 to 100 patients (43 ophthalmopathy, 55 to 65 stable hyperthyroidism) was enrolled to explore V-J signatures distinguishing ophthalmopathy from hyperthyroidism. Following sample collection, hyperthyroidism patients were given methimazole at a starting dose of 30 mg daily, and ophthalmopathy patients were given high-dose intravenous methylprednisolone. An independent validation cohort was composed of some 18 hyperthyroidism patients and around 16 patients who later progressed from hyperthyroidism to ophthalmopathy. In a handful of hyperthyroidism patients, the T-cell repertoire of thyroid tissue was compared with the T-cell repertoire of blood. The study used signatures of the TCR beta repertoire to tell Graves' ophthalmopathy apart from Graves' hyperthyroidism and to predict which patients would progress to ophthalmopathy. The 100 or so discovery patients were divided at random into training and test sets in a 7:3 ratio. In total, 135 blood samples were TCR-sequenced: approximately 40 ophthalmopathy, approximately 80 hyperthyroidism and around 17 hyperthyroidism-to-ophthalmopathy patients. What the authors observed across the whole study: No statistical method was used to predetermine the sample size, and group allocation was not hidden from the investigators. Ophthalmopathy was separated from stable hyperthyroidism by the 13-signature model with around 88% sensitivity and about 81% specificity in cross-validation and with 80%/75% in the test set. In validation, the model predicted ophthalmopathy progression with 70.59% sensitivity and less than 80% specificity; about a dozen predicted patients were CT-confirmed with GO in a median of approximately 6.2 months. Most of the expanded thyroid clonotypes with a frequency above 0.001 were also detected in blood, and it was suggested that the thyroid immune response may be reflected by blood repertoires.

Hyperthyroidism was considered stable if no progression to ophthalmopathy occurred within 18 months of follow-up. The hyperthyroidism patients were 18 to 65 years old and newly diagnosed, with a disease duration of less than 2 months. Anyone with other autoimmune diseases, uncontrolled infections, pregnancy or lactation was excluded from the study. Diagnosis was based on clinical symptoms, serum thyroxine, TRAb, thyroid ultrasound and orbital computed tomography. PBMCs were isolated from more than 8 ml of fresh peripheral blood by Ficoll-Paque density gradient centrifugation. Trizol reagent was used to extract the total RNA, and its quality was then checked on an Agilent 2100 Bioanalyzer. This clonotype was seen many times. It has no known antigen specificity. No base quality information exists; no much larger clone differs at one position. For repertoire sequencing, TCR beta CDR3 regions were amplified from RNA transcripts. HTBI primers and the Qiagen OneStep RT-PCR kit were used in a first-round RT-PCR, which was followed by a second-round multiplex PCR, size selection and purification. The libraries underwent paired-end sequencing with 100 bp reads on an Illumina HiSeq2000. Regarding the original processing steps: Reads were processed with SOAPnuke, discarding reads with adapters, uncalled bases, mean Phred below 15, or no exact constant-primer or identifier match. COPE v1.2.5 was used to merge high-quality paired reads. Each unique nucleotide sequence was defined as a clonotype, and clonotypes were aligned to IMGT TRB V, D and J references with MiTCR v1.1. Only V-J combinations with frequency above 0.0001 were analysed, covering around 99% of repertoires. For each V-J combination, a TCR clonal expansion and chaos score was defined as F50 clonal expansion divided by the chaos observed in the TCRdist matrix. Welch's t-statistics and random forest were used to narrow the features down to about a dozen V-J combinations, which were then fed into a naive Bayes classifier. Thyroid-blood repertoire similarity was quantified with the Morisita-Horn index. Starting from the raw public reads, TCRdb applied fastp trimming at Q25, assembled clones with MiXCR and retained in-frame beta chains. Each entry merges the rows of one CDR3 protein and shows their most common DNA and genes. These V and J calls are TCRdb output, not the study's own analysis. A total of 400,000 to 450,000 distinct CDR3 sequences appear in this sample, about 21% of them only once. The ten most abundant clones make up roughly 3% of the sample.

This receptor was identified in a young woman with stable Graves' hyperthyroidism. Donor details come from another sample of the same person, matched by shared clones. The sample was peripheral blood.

The base sequence is TGCAGTGCTAGACCGCTGGACAGGAACACCGGGGAGCTGTTTTTT. Translated, this is CSARPLDRNTGELFF. The chain uses TRBV20-1 and TRBJ2-2; TRBD1 could be the D gene, as 6 bases match. The germline V gene (reference sequence) gives CDR1 as DFQATT and CDR2 as SNEGSKA. The trim is 2 bases for V and 1 base for J, with a gap of 11 bases between the germline ends. CDR3 length: 15 amino acids, cysteine to phenylalanine. Just CDR3 DNA is preserved here, 45 bases in frame from base 1.